This T cell receptor beta chain was found in a study of identical twins. Study-level points and caveats: One should note that invariant MAIT and iNKT cells could partly confound zero-insertion analyses.

With regard to this clonotype: Its cognate antigen is unknown.

MiXCR, applied by TCRdb to the 5' RACE reads, yields one record per CDR3 protein. The sample contains approximately 700,000 distinct CDR3 sequences, about 18% of which appear only once. Germline lookup yields CDR1 ENHRY and CDR2 SYGVKD. The CDR3 length is 12 residues. Trimming shortened V by 2 bases and J by 5 bases, and 6 bases separated the two germline ends. The same data also went into a second study, on T cells expressing NK-cell markers. This second study says: Dominant NKG2C+ clonotypes were found to form about 1.0-8% of CD8+ T cells in about 6 donors. These clonotypes, the leaders elsewhere, also led the CD3+CD56-NKG2C+ fraction in four donors.

The chain employs TRBV10-3 and TRBJ2-5, with D unclear. The receptor's source is a woman younger than 35 in good health. Input material: PBMCs. The CDR3 loop is CAISEAVETQYF. CDR3 nucleotides: TGTGCCATCAGTGAGGCAGTGGAGACCCAGTACTTC.